Here is one T cell receptor (beta chain) with its context. Investigators reverse transcribed all isolated RNA, so they sequenced expressed TCRB transcripts. Only in-frame clones appear in the TCRdb table, and some are missing; sequencing was by immunoSEQ multiplex PCR. The sample lists 350,000 to 450,000 clones; roughly 13% were seen once. The data belong to a study of beta chain features in type 1 diabetes. Germline loops: CDR1 MGHRA, CDR2 YSYEKL. Deletions cut 0 bases from V and 7 bases from J, with 12 bases between. This CDR3 has 15 residues. Sequencing was carried out using naive CD4+ T cells from blood. This receptor was identified in a man younger than 40 in good health. The chain employs TRBV4-1 and TRBJ2-2, with TRBD2 as a possible D gene (5 bases). Written as DNA, the CDR3 is TGCGCCAGCAGCCAAGAAAGTCTAGCAATCGGGGAGCTGTTTTTT. It codes for CASSQESLAIGELFF.